What follows are 23 T cell receptor beta chains derived from one specimen sequenced in a study of T cell responses to AZD1222 COVID-19 vaccine. Sequenced by immunoSEQ multiplex PCR; TCRdb stores in-frame clones only, minus some. Of more than 120,000 clones detected, just over 90% appear once; the ten largest clones hold approximately 5.4%. The material was peripheral blood, obtained on day 0 of AZD1222 vaccination. These TCRs come from an adult in good health.

V usage is TRBV6-1 and J usage is TRBJ2-5, with 9 nucleotides matching TRBD1. The CDR3 contains 18 residues. Germline CDR1 and CDR2: MNHNS and SASEGT. The ends lost 2 bases at V and 1 base at J; junction bases unmatched: 11. CDR3 residues: CASSEFPPGQGPQETQYF. In DNA form, the CDR3 reads TGTGCCAGCAGTGAATTCCCGCCGGGACAGGGCCCCCAAGAGACCCAGTACTTC.

The chain has TRBV5-1 and TRBJ1-1; possibly TRBD1 for D (6 bases). Deletions cut 2 bases from V and 1 base from J, with 9 bases between. The germline CDR1 and CDR2 sequences are SGHRS and YFSETQ. The CDR3 covers 14 residues. In DNA, the CDR3 is TGCGCCAGCAGCTTACTACAGGGGAACACTGAAGCTTTCTTT. It is translated as CASSLLQGNTEAFF.

The CDR3 spells CASSLLVFEGEQFF. CDR3 coding DNA: TGTGCCAGCAGCTTACTGGTTTTCGAGGGTGAGCAGTTCTTC. This rearrangement joins TRBV7-8 to TRBJ2-1; tentative D call: TRBD2 (5 bases). Germline CDR1 and CDR2: SGHVS and FQNEAQ. V gave up 2 bases and J gave up 9 bases, with 14 bases separating them. This CDR3 is built from 14 residues.

The count of this clone is one. The rearrangement links TRBV10-3 to TRBJ2-7; D is possibly TRBD1 (5 bases). V lost 2 bases and J 4 bases, leaving 12 bases between the germline ends. Germline V gives CDR1 ENHRY, CDR2 SYGVKD. The CDR3 loop spans 14 amino acids. CDR3 loop: CAISEKGASYEQYF. The DNA for the CDR3 is TGTGCCATCAGTGAGAAAGGGGCTAGTTACGAGCAGTACTTC.

V usage is TRBV2 and J usage is TRBJ2-7; no definite D call. The germline V and J ends were trimmed by 1 base and 7 bases, with 5 bases remaining between them. This CDR3 has 11 residues. The germline gives CDR1 SNHLY, CDR2 FYNNEI. The chain's CDR3 is CASSEVEEQYF. The CDR3 DNA reads as TGTGCCAGCAGTGAAGTGGAAGAGCAGTACTTC.

This clone showed up just a few times. The chain is built from TRBV27 and TRBJ2-7, with 14 bases matching TRBD2. Germline CDR1 MNHEY, CDR2 SMNVEV (reference sequence). Losses at the gene ends were 4 bases for V and 3 bases for J; bases not matched to a gene: 2. The length of the CDR3 is 15 residues. The CDR3 spells CASSWGTSGGYEQYF. As DNA, the CDR3 is TGTGCCAGCAGTTGGGGGACTAGCGGGGGCTACGAGCAGTACTTC.

The rearrangement uses TRBV28 and TRBJ1-2; a weak D match, TRBD1 (5 bases). This CDR3 spans 15 amino acids. V gave up 6 bases and J gave up 1 base, with 15 bases separating them. Germline V gives CDR1 MDHEN, CDR2 SYDVKM. The CDR3 sequence: CASSFTGRSNYGYTF. CDR3 nucleotides: TGTGCCAGCAGCTTTACGGGACGGAGTAACTATGGCTACACCTTC.

This clone was observed once. V gene TRBV18 combines with J gene TRBJ2-7, with 7 positions matching TRBD1. V shed 3 bases, J shed 1 base, and the junction held 3 bases outside the gene matches. Germline V gives CDR1 KGHSH, CDR2 LQKENI. The CDR3 extends over 14 amino acids. The CDR3 reads CASSPEQGSYEQYF. In DNA form, the CDR3 reads TGTGCCAGCTCACCGGAACAGGGGTCCTACGAGCAGTACTTC.

V gene TRBV18 combines with J gene TRBJ2-7; the match to TRBD1 covers 9 bases. This CDR3 contains 15 residues. CDR1 and CDR2 (germline): KGHSH, LQKENI. The J segment lost 3 bases and the V segment lost 4 bases, leaving 7 bases of the junction unmatched. The CDR3 sequence is CASSRTGTGNYEQYF. CDR3 DNA sequence: TGTGCCAGCTCACGCACCGGGACAGGGAACTACGAGCAGTACTTC.

The chain couples TRBV5-1 to TRBJ1-6, with TRBD1 identical over 7 bases. With 0 bases clipped from V and 9 bases from J, the junction kept 0 bases outside the gene matches. Germline CDR1 and CDR2: SGHRS and YFSETQ. The CDR3 sequence is 13 residues long. The CDR3 nucleotides are TGCGCCAGCAGCTTGGGACAGGGTTCACCCCTCCACTTT. Amino acids: CASSLGQGSPLHF.

The chain employs TRBV6-4 and TRBJ2-3, with TRBD2 matching over 10 bases. Germline CDR1 is MRHNA and CDR2 is SNTAGT. The V segment lost 4 bases and the J segment 4 bases; nucleotides outside the gene matches: 5. The CDR3 runs 15 residues. The CDR3 loop reads CASSVLAGVSDTQYF. The DNA for the CDR3 is TGTGCCAGCAGTGTCCTAGCGGGGGTGTCAGATACGCAGTATTTT.

The chain is built from TRBV5-6 and TRBJ2-7; a weak D match, TRBD2 (6 bases). Germline V gene data show CDR1 as SGHDT and CDR2 as YYEEEE. The germline V and J ends were trimmed by 2 bases and 7 bases, with 16 bases remaining between them. The CDR3 runs 14 residues. The CDR3 region is CASSFDTHGGEQYF. DNA for the CDR3: TGTGCCAGCAGCTTCGACACGCATGGGGGGGAGCAGTACTTC.

This chain connects TRBV10-3 to TRBJ1-6; no clear D gene. This CDR3 is 13 amino acids long. V was shortened by 3 bases and J by 7 bases, with 7 bases between the two germline ends. CDR1 is ENHRY and CDR2 is SYGVKD in the germline V gene. The CDR3 protein is CAISEGGNSPLHF. CDR3 in DNA: TGTGCCATCAGTGAAGGAGGGAATTCACCCCTCCACTTT.

The chain couples TRBV6-2 or TRBV6-3 to TRBJ1-5; D ambiguous. Germline V CDR1 and CDR2: MNHEY, SVGEGT. This CDR3 is 14 amino acids long. V lost 4 bases to trimming and J lost 4 bases, with 11 bases between them. The CDR3, as DNA: TGTGCCAGCAGTTTTCCAGGAGGGAATCAGCCCCAGCATTTT. Its protein is CASSFPGGNQPQHF.

The rearrangement links TRBV5-1 to TRBJ2-7; D possibly uses TRBD1 or TRBD2 (6 bases each). V gave up 2 bases and J gave up 5 bases, with 17 bases separating them. The germline V gene encodes CDR1 SGHRS and CDR2 YFSETQ. CDR3 size: 15 residues. This CDR3 reads CASSFRGVPSDEQYF. CDR3 sequence (DNA): TGCGCCAGCAGCTTTAGGGGGGTACCCTCGGACGAGCAGTACTTC.

This rearrangement joins TRBV11-2 to TRBJ1-5; D gene uncertain. CDR1 is SGHAT and CDR2 is FQNNGV in the germline V gene. The V and J ends lost 1 base and 3 bases respectively, with 10 bases between them. The CDR3 loop spans 15 amino acids. The CDR3 here is CASSLAPAINQPQHF. CDR3 nucleotides: TGTGCCAGCAGCTTAGCCCCCGCGATCAATCAGCCCCAGCATTTT.

This clone was seen just once. This chain joins TRBV6-1 and TRBJ2-7; TRBD2 matches 8 bases. The V and J ends lost 6 bases and 3 bases, in that order; junction bases with no gene match: 10. CDR3 size: 15 residues. Germline V gene lookup returns CDR1 MNHNS and CDR2 SASEGT. CDR3 bases: TGTGCCAGCAGACTCAGCGGGAGCCTTGGCTACGAGCAGTACTTC. As protein: CASRLSGSLGYEQYF.

This rearrangement joins TRBV6-1 to TRBJ2-7; unclear D gene. From germline, CDR1 is MNHNS and CDR2 SASEGT. This CDR3 spans 13 amino acids. Deletions cut 1 base from V and 3 bases from J, with 7 bases between. The CDR3 loop is CASSEGRSYEQYF. In DNA form, the CDR3 reads TGTGCCAGCAGTGAAGGACGGAGCTACGAGCAGTACTTC.

The chain joins TRBV18 to TRBJ2-5; D gene uncertain. CDR1 KGHSH and CDR2 LQKENI come from the germline V gene. The length of the CDR3 is 15 residues. The V gene lost 3 bases and the J gene lost 4 bases, with 15 bases spanning the gap. The DNA for the CDR3 is TGTGCCAGCTCACCTGATCAAAGGGTGGCAGAGACCCAGTACTTC. This translates into CASSPDQRVAETQYF.

The DNA for the CDR3 is TGCGCCAGCAGCCAGGAAACAGGGGTACGAGAAAAACTGTTTTTT. Amino acid sequence: CASSQETGVREKLFF. The genes are TRBV4-3 and TRBJ1-4; 7 bases line up with TRBD1. In germline, CDR1 is LGHNA, CDR2 YSLEER. The CDR3 covers 15 residues. Trimming cost V 3 bases and J 8 bases; bases outside gene matches: 9.

CDR3 nucleotide sequence: TGCGCCAGCAGCCCCGGACTAGCGGGAGGATCCTACAATGAGCAGTTCTTC. Amino acids: CASSPGLAGGSYNEQFF. This chain joins TRBV5-1 and TRBJ2-1; TRBD2 agrees at 14 bases. The germline gives CDR1 SGHRS, CDR2 YFSETQ. The CDR3 spans 17 residues. The V and J ends lost 4 bases and 1 base, in that order; junction bases with no gene match: 4.

The V gene is TRBV7-8, the J gene TRBJ2-3, with D uncertain. The CDR3 is 13 residues long. V lost 5 bases, J lost 2 bases, and 8 bases lay in between. Germline V lookup: CDR1 SGHVS, CDR2 FQNEAQ. The CDR3, as DNA: TGTGCCAGCAGCCGACGACTCACAGATACGCAGTATTTT. Translating gives CASSRRLTDTQYF.

The chain recombines TRBV5-4 with TRBJ2-3; D is perhaps TRBD2 (6 bases). Looked up from germline, CDR1 is SGHNT and CDR2 is YYREEE (reference sequence). V was clipped by 1 base and J by 2 bases, with 14 bases between them. The CDR3 runs to 16 residues. The CDR3 nucleotides are TGTGCCAGCAGCTTGATTGCGGGGAACTACACAGATACGCAGTATTTT. The encoded protein is CASSLIAGNYTDTQYF.